These 4 T cell receptor beta chains were sequenced from one sample in a study of T cells in Graves' hyperthyroidism and ophthalmopathy (dated by TCRdb to 2018 to 2020). The method behind the library was multiplex PCR. These reads were obtained on an Illumina HiSeq 2000. TCR beta CDR3 regions were amplified from RNA transcripts. For the first round of RT-PCR on the TCR CDR3, the HTBI primer set was used together with the Qiagen OneStep RT-PCR kit. TCRdb cleaned the public reads at Q25 with fastp, built clones with MiXCR and kept in-frame beta chains. Every entry covers one CDR3 protein and lists the most common genes and DNA from its rows. The sample table contains roughly 500,000 distinct CDR3 sequences; only one count was recorded for about 46% of them. Together, the top ten hold 44% of the sample. Material for sequencing was peripheral blood or thyroid tissue (not recorded which). These receptors all stem from an adult woman with Graves' disease, either hyperthyroidism or ophthalmopathy (not recorded which).

The gene calls are TRBV2 and TRBJ2-5; 8 nucleotides agree with TRBD2. V lost 11 bases and J lost 5; bases outside the gene matches: 10. Per the germline V gene, CDR1 is SNHLY and CDR2 is FYNNEI. The CDR3 covers 13 residues. The CDR3 here is CAWSPGLGETQYF. DNA of the CDR3: TGTGCCTGGAGCCCGGGACTAGGGGAGACCCAGTACTTC.

This clonotype was detected ten times or more. The V and J genes are TRBV27 and TRBJ1-6; 7 nucleotides line up with TRBD1. The CDR3 covers 14 residues. CDR1 is MNHEY and CDR2 is SMNVEV in the germline V gene (reference sequence). V was pared by 4 bases and J by 10 bases, with 7 bases of the junction left unmatched. The CDR3 sequence: CASSSQGIGSPLHF. CDR3 DNA sequence: TGTGCCAGCAGTTCACAGGGGATTGGATCACCCCTCCACTTT.

This clonotype was recorded many times. The chain has TRBV5-8 and TRBJ2-5; TRBD1 matches at 8 bases. V lost 4 bases to trimming and J lost 5 bases; unmatched junction nucleotides: 10. The CDR3 spans 15 residues. Germline CDR1 reads SGHTS; CDR2 reads YDEGEE. The CDR3 reads CASSHTDRGRETQYF. The CDR3 DNA is TGTGCCAGCAGCCACACTGACAGGGGTCGGGAGACCCAGTACTTC. Based on the CDR3 plus reference TRBV5-8 and TRBJ2-5, the full variable domain is EAGVTQSPTHLIKTRGQQATLRCSPISGHTSVYWYQQALGLGLQFLLWYDEGEERNRGNFPPRFSGRQFPNYSSELNVNALELEDSALYLCASSHTDRGRETQYFGPGTRLLVL.

Only a few counts were recorded for this clonotype. The V gene is TRBV7-6, the J gene TRBJ1-1; no clear D gene. With 0 bases removed from V and 5 bases from J, the gap between germline ends came to 7 bases. Looked up from germline, CDR1 is SGHVS and CDR2 is FNYEAQ. CDR3 size: 13 residues. In DNA, the CDR3 is TGTGCCAGCAGCTTAGCGGGGTGGACTGAAGCTTTCTTT. Encoded protein: CASSLAGWTEAFF.